A selection of T cell receptor beta chains follows, all from one sample in a study of cytomegalovirus exposure and HLA in healthy donors. Sequencing was performed with immunoSEQ multiplex PCR; in TCRdb, only in-frame clones are kept and a portion is missing. Of fewer than 250,000 clones listed, roughly 80% are singletons. Sequenced input: PBMCs. These receptors were collected from a woman between 18 and 30 years old in good health and CMV-seronegative. Both conserved end residues are part of each CDR3. A D gene is named only where the DNA matches it firmly. Rows give clone size only sometimes, using once, few, many, or a class for an expanded clone.

J,V,size,D,DNA,CDR3
TRBJ2-7,TRBV2,-,-,TGTGCCAGCAGTGGAGAGGATATGGGCCAGGGCAGTTTC,CASSGEDMGQGSF
TRBJ2-1,TRBV29-1,-,TRBD2,TGCAGCGTTGACGGGGGGAATGAGCAGTTCTTC,CSVDGGNEQFF
TRBJ2-2,TRBV27,-,-,TGTGCCAGCAGACGGAGTGCCACCGGGGAGCTGTTTTTT,CASRRSATGELFF
TRBJ2-2,TRBV30,-,-,TGTGCCTGGAGCTATAACAGGGCCGGGGAGCTGTTTTTT,CAWSYNRAGELFF
TRBJ1-6,TRBV4-2,once,TRBD1,TGTGCCAGCAGCCAAGATGGCGGACAGGTCTTATCACCCCTCCACTTT,CASSQDGGQVLSPLHF
TRBJ1-2,TRBV5-6,few,-,TGTGCCAGCAGCTTGGGGAGGGACCTCTGGGGCTACACCTTC,CASSLGRDLWGYTF
TRBJ2-7,TRBV7-9,-,-,TGTGCCAGCAGCTTATTGGGCGGGGCAACCTACGAGCAGTACTTC,CASSLLGGATYEQYF
TRBJ2-7,TRBV30,-,-,TGTGCCTGGAGTACGGTGGAGCGCCAGTACTTC,CAWSTVERQYF
TRBJ2-1,TRBV27,once,TRBD2,TGTGCCAGCAGCCTACTAGCGGGGGGGTACAATGAGCAGTTCTTC,CASSLLAGGYNEQFF
TRBJ1-4,TRBV19,-,TRBD1,TGTGCCAGTAGTTACTCCGCCGGGACAGATAATGAAAAACTGTTTTTT,CASSYSAGTDNEKLFF
TRBJ2-5,TRBV30,few,-,TGTGCCTGGAGTGTTCGGGGTGTTACGACCCAGTACTTC,CAWSVRGVTTQYF
TRBJ1-2,TRBV25-1,once,-,TGTGCCAGCAGTGACCGGACGGCGAGGGGGTGGATCACCTTC,CASSDRTARGWITF
TRBJ1-1,TRBV7-2,-,TRBD1,TGTGCCACACGCCGGGACAGGGGGCAGGTCACTGAAGCTTTCTTT,CATRRDRGQVTEAFF